The rows below give T cell receptor beta chains drawn from one sample of a study of blood T cell repertoires in COVID-19. Repertoires were generated with immunoSEQ multiplex PCR, while TCRdb's copy carries only in-frame clones and drops some. The data hold 130,000 to 150,000 clones, with about four fifths observed a single time. Sequenced: peripheral blood. The receptors derive from a human donor with acute or convalescent COVID-19. The donor label of this sample is uncertain. CDR3s include the opening cysteine and the closing phenylalanine or tryptophan. D genes are given only for firm matches. Some rows mark clone size as missing; the rest say once, few, many or name a class of expanded clone.

v_call: TRBV12-3/TRBV12-4
clone_size: .
d_call: .
j_call: TRBJ1-2
cdr3_nt: TGTGCCAGCAGTTTCGGGAAGGGAGGTGGCTACACCTTC
cdr3_aa: CASSFGKGGGYTF

v_call: TRBV10-1
clone_size: .
d_call: .
j_call: TRBJ1-6
cdr3_nt: TGCGCCAGCAGTGAGTTCCCAGGGTCACCCCTCCACTTT
cdr3_aa: CASSEFPGSPLHF

v_call: TRBV5-5
clone_size: once
d_call: .
j_call: TRBJ1-5
cdr3_nt: TGTGCCAGCAGCTTGTATACGGGGGGTCAGCCCCAGCATTTT
cdr3_aa: CASSLYTGGQPQHF

v_call: TRBV19
clone_size: .
d_call: TRBD1
j_call: TRBJ1-3
cdr3_nt: TGTGCCACCATTGGGGGACAGGGCGCCCAGGGAAGAAACACCATATATTTT
cdr3_aa: CATIGGQGAQGRNTIYF

v_call: TRBV6-6
clone_size: few
d_call: .
j_call: TRBJ2-7
cdr3_nt: TGTGCCAGCAGTTCTACCTCCTACGAGCAGTACTTC
cdr3_aa: CASSSTSYEQYF

v_call: TRBV9
clone_size: .
d_call: .
j_call: TRBJ2-3
cdr3_nt: TGTGCCAGCAGCCCCGGAGGTATGGGCACAGATACGCAGTATTTT
cdr3_aa: CASSPGGMGTDTQYF

v_call: TRBV4-1
clone_size: .
d_call: TRBD1
j_call: TRBJ1-4
cdr3_nt: TGCGCCAGCAGCCAGGCAGGGGGAACTAATGAAAAACTGTTTTTT
cdr3_aa: CASSQAGGTNEKLFF

v_call: TRBV5-1
clone_size: .
d_call: TRBD1
j_call: TRBJ1-1
cdr3_nt: TGCGCCAGCAGCGATGGACAGGGGGCTATCACTGAAGCTTTCTTT
cdr3_aa: CASSDGQGAITEAFF

v_call: TRBV5-5
clone_size: .
d_call: .
j_call: TRBJ2-1
cdr3_nt: TGTGCCAGCAGCTCCCAGGGGCAGGTTGAGCAGTTCTTC
cdr3_aa: CASSSQGQVEQFF

v_call: TRBV2
clone_size: .
d_call: .
j_call: TRBJ1-2
cdr3_nt: TGTGCCAGCAGTGTGGCGGGGCGGCAGGATGGCTACACCTTC
cdr3_aa: CASSVAGRQDGYTF

v_call: TRBV4-2
clone_size: once
d_call: .
j_call: TRBJ1-3
cdr3_nt: TGTGCCAGCAGCCAAGATCTCCTCTCTGGAAACACCATATATTTT
cdr3_aa: CASSQDLLSGNTIYF

v_call: TRBV7-9
clone_size: .
d_call: .
j_call: TRBJ2-1
cdr3_nt: TGTGCCAGCAGCTCATCCTTACGACAGGGGAGGGACAATGAGCAGTTCTTC
cdr3_aa: CASSSSLRQGRDNEQFF

v_call: TRBV5-6
clone_size: .
d_call: TRBD2
j_call: TRBJ2-7
cdr3_nt: TGTGCCAGCAGCTTAACTAGCGGGGGGGCCCACGAGCAGTACTTC
cdr3_aa: CASSLTSGGAHEQYF

v_call: TRBV18
clone_size: .
d_call: TRBD1
j_call: TRBJ2-3
cdr3_nt: TGTGCCAGCTCACCTACAGGGGGCTTACAGACCCACCCTTCGCGTGATACGCAGTATTTT
cdr3_aa: CASSPTGGLQTHPSRDTQYF

v_call: TRBV6-5
clone_size: .
d_call: .
j_call: TRBJ1-1
cdr3_nt: TGTGCCAGCCTACAGTTCATGAACACTGAAGCTTTCTTT
cdr3_aa: CASLQFMNTEAFF

v_call: TRBV6-5
clone_size: .
d_call: TRBD1
j_call: TRBJ1-3
cdr3_nt: TGTGCCAGCAGAGACAGGGGTTCTCCTGGAAACACCATATATTTT
cdr3_aa: CASRDRGSPGNTIYF

v_call: TRBV10-2
clone_size: .
d_call: .
j_call: TRBJ1-2
cdr3_nt: TGCGCCAGCAGTGAGGGCAGGGCCTATGGCTACACCTTC
cdr3_aa: CASSEGRAYGYTF

v_call: TRBV9
clone_size: .
d_call: .
j_call: TRBJ1-3
cdr3_nt: TGTGCCAGCAGCGTAGCAGGGCCTGGAAACACCATATATTTT
cdr3_aa: CASSVAGPGNTIYF

v_call: TRBV18
clone_size: .
d_call: TRBD1
j_call: TRBJ1-1
cdr3_nt: TGTGCCAGCTCACTGCAACCCGGACAGGGGGCTTTCTTT
cdr3_aa: CASSLQPGQGAFF

v_call: TRBV15
clone_size: .
d_call: TRBD2
j_call: TRBJ2-5
cdr3_nt: TGTGCCACCAGCAGTGGACTAGCGGGGGGGCCTAAAGAGACCCAGTACTTC
cdr3_aa: CATSSGLAGGPKETQYF

v_call: TRBV3-1/TRBV3-2
clone_size: .
d_call: .
j_call: TRBJ2-7
cdr3_nt: TGTGCCAGCAGCCAAGTTATCCGAGCTACAGTGCCCTACGAGCAGTACTTC
cdr3_aa: CASSQVIRATVPYEQYF

v_call: TRBV4-2
clone_size: .
d_call: .
j_call: TRBJ1-2
cdr3_nt: TGTGCCAGCAGCCAAGATCAGCGGGGAGGCTACACCTTC
cdr3_aa: CASSQDQRGGYTF

v_call: TRBV6-4
clone_size: .
d_call: .
j_call: TRBJ1-2
cdr3_nt: TGTGCCAGCAGTGACGGAGCAGGGATTAACTATGGCTACACCTTC
cdr3_aa: CASSDGAGINYGYTF

v_call: TRBV29-1
clone_size: .
d_call: .
j_call: TRBJ1-1
cdr3_nt: TGCAGCGTTAGGGCGGGCAGGGGCACTGAAGCTTTCTTT
cdr3_aa: CSVRAGRGTEAFF

v_call: TRBV24-1
clone_size: .
d_call: .
j_call: TRBJ1-2
cdr3_nt: TGTGCCACCAGTGCCAGGGCTGCTGGAGGCTACACCTTC
cdr3_aa: CATSARAAGGYTF

v_call: TRBV2
clone_size: .
d_call: .
j_call: TRBJ2-7
cdr3_nt: TGTGCCAGCACCCCAGGGTACGAGCAGTACTTC
cdr3_aa: CASTPGYEQYF

v_call: TRBV11-3
clone_size: few
d_call: TRBD1
j_call: TRBJ2-7
cdr3_nt: TGTGCCAGCAGCTTTCGTGGGACAGGCAAATACGAGCAGTACTTC
cdr3_aa: CASSFRGTGKYEQYF

v_call: TRBV2
clone_size: once
d_call: .
j_call: TRBJ2-1
cdr3_nt: TGTGCCAGCAGTATCCTGGGGAGCAGTGAGCAGTTCTTC
cdr3_aa: CASSILGSSEQFF

v_call: TRBV11-1
clone_size: .
d_call: .
j_call: TRBJ1-6
cdr3_nt: TGTGCCAGCAGCTTAGGCGGGAATTCACCCCTCCACTTT
cdr3_aa: CASSLGGNSPLHF

v_call: TRBV4-1
clone_size: few
d_call: TRBD1
j_call: TRBJ2-7
cdr3_nt: TGCGCCAGCAGCCCCCGACAGGGAGCCTACGAGCAGTACTTC
cdr3_aa: CASSPRQGAYEQYF

v_call: TRBV7-9
clone_size: once
d_call: .
j_call: TRBJ2-1
cdr3_nt: TGTGCCAGCAGCTCTCCGAATACGGTCTACAATGAGCAGTTCTTC
cdr3_aa: CASSSPNTVYNEQFF

v_call: TRBV7-2
clone_size: few
d_call: TRBD1
j_call: TRBJ2-7
cdr3_nt: TGTGCCAGCAGCTTACAGGGGGCCACCTACGAGCAGTACTTC
cdr3_aa: CASSLQGATYEQYF

v_call: TRBV27
clone_size: once
d_call: .
j_call: TRBJ1-2
cdr3_nt: TGTGCCAGCAGTTTAGGGGGGGCTAACTATGGCTACACCTTC
cdr3_aa: CASSLGGANYGYTF